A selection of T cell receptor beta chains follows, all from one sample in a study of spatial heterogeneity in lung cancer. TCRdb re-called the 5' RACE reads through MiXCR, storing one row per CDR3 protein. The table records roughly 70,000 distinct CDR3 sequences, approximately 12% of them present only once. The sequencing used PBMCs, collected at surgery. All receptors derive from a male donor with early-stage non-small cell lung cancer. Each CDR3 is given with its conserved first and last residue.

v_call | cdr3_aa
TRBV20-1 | CSASYSRPLYEQYF
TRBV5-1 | CGGPAAWPGNTGELFF
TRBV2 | CASIPLGLATYNEQFF
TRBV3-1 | CASSQVSGNNEQFF
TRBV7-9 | CASSSLEGLTDTQYF
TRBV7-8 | CASSAHRDQPQHF
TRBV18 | CASSPEQLTDTQYF
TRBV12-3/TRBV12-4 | CASSPTTINEQFF
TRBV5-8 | CASSLGALARNEQFF
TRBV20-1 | CSAPRAGGPHNEQFF
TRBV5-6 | CASGRQSYEQYF
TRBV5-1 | CASSFAGAGITEAFF
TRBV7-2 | CASSSGTGGFYEQYF
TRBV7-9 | CASSSTASNQPQHF
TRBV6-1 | CASSEAPGLFPYEQYF
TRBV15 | CATSPRTGLNNEQFF
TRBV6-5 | CASSGSSSEQFF
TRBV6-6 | CASSYFRPQGNGSEKLFF
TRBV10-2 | CASRQGAEEQYF
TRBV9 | CASSVGASAYEQYF
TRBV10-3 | CATIFGPSGLVGNEQFF
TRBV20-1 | CSAIGTTLAKNIQYF
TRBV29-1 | CSAPGTGDEQYF
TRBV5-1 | CVSSLTATNEKLFF
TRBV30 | CAWSPADYGYTF
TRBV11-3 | CASSLNGRGLEEKLFF
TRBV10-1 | CASSQGVGQPQHF
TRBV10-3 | CAITGTGARFGANVLTF
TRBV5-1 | CASRWERRRGGYGYTF
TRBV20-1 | CSARWAVSSTDTQYF
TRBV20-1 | CSARKPSDTQYF
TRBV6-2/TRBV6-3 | CASRKGNLSNQPQHF
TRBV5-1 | CASSLVPGGDEQYF
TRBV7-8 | CASSYDRGRQPQHF
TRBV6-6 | CASSYLVGLRFNEQFF
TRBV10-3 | CAISESPDYNEQFF
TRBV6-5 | CASSGSLAYSYNEQFF
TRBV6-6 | CASTPGSYNEQFF
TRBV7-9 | CASSSAGTSGRGEQFF
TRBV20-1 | CSNRPQGQFGEAFF
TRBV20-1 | CSASLRGVRSEQYF
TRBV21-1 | CASSKGKTGFDCGYTF
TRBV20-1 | CSAALTSQRPDTQYF
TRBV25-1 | CASSEGDRIMNTEAFF
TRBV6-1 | CASSPEGSYNEQFF
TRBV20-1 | CSARGGRRWNTEAFF
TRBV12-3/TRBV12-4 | CASSRRGQSSYEQYF
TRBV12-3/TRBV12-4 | CASSLWAAANQPQHF
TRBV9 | CASSSDRVYTGELFF
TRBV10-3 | CAIRIASPGANEQFF